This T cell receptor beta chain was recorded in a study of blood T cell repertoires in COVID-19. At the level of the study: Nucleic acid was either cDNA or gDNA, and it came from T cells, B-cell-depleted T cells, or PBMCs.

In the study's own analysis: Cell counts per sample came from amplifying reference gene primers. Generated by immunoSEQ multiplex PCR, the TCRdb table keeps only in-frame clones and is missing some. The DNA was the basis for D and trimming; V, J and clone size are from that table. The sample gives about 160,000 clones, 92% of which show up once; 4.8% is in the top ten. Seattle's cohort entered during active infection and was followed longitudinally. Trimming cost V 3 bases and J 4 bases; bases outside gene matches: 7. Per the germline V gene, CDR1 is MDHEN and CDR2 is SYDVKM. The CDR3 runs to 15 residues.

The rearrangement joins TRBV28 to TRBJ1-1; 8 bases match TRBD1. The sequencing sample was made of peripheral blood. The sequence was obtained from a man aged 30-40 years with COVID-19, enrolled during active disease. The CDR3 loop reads CASSLDLTGGTEAFF. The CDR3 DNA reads TGTGCCAGCAGTTTGGATCTTACAGGGGGCACTGAAGCTTTCTTT.